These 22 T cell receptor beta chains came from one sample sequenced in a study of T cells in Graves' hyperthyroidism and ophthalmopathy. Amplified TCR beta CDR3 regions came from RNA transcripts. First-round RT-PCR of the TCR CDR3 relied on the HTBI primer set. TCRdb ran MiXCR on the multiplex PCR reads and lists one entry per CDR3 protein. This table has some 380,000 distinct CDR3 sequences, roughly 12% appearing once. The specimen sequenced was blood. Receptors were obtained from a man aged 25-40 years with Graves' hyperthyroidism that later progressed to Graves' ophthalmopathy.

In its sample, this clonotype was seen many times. CDR3 sequence reads: CASSFTGGGMYEQYF. CDR3 nucleotide sequence: TGTGCCAGCAGTTTTACAGGGGGCGGCATGTACGAGCAGTACTTC. The chain employs TRBV27 and TRBJ2-7, with 9 bases aligning to TRBD1. The CDR3 is 15 amino acids. J was trimmed by 4 bases and V by 3 bases; bases with no gene match: 7. CDR1 and CDR2 from the germline V gene are MNHEY and SMNVEV (reference sequence).

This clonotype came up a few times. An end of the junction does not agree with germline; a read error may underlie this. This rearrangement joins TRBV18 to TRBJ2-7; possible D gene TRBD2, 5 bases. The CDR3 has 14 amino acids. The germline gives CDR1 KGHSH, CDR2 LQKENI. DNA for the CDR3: TGTGCCGGCTCACCGGGTAGGTCGGGGTACGAGCAGTACTTC. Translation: CAGSPGRSGYEQYF.

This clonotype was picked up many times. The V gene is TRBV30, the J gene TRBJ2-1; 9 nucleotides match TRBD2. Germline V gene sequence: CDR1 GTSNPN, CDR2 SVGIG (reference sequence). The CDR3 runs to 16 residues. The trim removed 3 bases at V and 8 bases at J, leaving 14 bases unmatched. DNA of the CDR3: TGTGCCTGGAGCGCAAGAGGCGGGGGGGCCCAGGATGAGCAGTTCTTC. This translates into CAWSARGGGAQDEQFF.

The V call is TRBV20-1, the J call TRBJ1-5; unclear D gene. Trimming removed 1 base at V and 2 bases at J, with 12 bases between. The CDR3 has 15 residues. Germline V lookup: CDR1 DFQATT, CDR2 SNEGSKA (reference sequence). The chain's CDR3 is CSARGKTVGNQPQHF. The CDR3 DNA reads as TGCAGTGCTAGAGGCAAAACAGTAGGCAATCAGCCCCAGCATTTT.

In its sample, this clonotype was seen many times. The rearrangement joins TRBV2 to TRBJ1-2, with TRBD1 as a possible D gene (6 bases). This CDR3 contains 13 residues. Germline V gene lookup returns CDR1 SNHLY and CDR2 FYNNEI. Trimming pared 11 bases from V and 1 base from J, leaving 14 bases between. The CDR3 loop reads CAVDRTDNYGYTF. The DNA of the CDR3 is TGTGCCGTAGACAGGACAGATAACTATGGCTACACCTTC.

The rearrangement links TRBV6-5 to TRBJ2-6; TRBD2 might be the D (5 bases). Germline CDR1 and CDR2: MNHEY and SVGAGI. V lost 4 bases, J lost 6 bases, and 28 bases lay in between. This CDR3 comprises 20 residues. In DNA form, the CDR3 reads TGTGCCAGCAGTTTAAGGGCTGCGGGCGCTCTTCTCCTGGAGGCCAACGTCCTGACTTTC. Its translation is CASSLRAAGALLLEANVLTF.

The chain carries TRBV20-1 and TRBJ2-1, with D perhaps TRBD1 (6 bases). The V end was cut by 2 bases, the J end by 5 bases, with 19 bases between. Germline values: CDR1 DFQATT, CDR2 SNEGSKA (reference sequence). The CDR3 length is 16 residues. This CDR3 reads CSARPLAGVLHNEQFF. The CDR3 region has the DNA TGCAGTGCTAGACCTCTGGCAGGGGTCCTTCACAATGAGCAGTTCTTC.

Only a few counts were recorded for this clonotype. This CDR3 reads CASSLINNEQFF. For the CDR3, the DNA is TGCGCCAGCAGCCTCATTAATAATGAGCAGTTCTTC. V gene TRBV4-1 combines with J gene TRBJ2-1, with unresolved D. The germline gives CDR1 MGHRA, CDR2 YSYEKL. This CDR3 spans 12 amino acids. V was pared by 4 bases and J by 7 bases, with 8 bases between.

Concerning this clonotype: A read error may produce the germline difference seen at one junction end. The CDR3 DNA reads TGTGCCAGCAGCGTCGAAGACAGCTATAGCTACACCTTC. Translated, it gives CASSVEDSYSYTF. The V and J genes are TRBV9 and TRBJ1-2; tentative D call: TRBD1 (5 bases). The CDR3 extends over 13 amino acids. Per germline, CDR1 SGDLS and CDR2 YYNGEE.

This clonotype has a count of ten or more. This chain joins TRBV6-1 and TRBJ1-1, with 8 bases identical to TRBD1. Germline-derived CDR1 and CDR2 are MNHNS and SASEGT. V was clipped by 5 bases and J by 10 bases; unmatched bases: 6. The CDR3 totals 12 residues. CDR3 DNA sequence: TGTGCCAGCAGTTATGAGACAGGGGTAGCTTTCTTT. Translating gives CASSYETGVAFF.

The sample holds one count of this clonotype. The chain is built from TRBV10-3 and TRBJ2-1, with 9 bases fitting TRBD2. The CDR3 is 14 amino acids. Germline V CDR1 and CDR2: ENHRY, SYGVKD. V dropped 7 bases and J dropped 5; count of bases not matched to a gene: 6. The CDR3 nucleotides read TGTGCCATCAAACCAGCGGGGGGCAACAATGAGCAGTTCTTC. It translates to CAIKPAGGNNEQFF.

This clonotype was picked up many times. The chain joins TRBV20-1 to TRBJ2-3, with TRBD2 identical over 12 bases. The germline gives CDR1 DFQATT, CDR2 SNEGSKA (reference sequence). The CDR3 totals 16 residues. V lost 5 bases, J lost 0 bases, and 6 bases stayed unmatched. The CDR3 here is CSASGLAGESTDTQYF. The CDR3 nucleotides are TGCAGTGCTTCGGGACTAGCGGGTGAAAGCACAGATACGCAGTATTTT.

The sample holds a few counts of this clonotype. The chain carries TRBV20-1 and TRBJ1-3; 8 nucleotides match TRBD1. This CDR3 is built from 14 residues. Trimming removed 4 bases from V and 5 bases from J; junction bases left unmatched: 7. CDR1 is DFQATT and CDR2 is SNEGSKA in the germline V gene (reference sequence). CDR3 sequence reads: CSATDRGDRNTIYF. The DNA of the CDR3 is TGCAGTGCTACAGACAGGGGCGACAGAAACACCATATATTTT.

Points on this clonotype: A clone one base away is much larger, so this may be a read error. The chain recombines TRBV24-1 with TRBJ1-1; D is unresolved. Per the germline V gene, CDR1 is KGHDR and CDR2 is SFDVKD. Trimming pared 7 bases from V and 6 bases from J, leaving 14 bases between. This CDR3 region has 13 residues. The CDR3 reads CATSQWFGSEAFF. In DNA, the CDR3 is TGTGCCACCAGCCAGTGGTTCGGGTCTGAAGCTTTCTTT.

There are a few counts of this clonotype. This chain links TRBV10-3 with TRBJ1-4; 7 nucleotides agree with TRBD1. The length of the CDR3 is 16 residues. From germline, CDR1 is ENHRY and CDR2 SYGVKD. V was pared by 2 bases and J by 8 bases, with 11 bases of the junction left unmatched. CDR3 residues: CAISEPQTGRREKLFF. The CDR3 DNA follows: TGTGCCATCAGTGAGCCCCAGACAGGGCGGAGAGAAAAACTGTTTTTT.

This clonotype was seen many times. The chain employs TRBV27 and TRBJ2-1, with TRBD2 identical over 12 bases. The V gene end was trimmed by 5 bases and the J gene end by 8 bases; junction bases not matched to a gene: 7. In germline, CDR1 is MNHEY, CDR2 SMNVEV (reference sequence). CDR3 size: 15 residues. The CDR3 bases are TGTGCCAGCAGTCAAACTAGCGGGGGGAACTATGAGCAGTTCTTC. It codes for CASSQTSGGNYEQFF.

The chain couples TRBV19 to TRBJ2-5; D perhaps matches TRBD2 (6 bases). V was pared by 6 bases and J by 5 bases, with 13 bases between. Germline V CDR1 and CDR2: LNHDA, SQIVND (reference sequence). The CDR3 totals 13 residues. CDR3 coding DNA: TGTGCCAGTAGGGGACTGCTCGTGGAGACCCAGTACTTC. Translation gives CASRGLLVETQYF.

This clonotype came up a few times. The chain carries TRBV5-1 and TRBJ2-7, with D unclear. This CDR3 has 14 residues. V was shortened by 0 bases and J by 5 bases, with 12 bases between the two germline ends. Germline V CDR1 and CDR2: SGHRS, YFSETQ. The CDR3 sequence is CASSLETRSDEQYF. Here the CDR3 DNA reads TGCGCCAGCAGCTTGGAGACAAGGTCGGACGAGCAGTACTTC.

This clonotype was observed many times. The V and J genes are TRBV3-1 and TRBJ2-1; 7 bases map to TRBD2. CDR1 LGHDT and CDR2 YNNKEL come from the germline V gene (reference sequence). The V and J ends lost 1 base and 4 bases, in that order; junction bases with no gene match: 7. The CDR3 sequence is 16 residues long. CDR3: CASSQGTSALYNEQFF. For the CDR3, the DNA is TGTGCCAGCAGCCAAGGAACTAGCGCTCTTTACAATGAGCAGTTCTTC.

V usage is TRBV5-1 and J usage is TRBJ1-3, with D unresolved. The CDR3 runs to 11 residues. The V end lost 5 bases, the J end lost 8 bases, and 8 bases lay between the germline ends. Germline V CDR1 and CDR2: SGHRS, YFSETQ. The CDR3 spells CASSPGDTIYF. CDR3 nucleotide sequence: TGCGCCAGCAGTCCAGGAGACACCATATATTTT. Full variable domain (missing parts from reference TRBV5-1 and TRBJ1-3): KAGVTQTPRYLIKTRGQQVTLSCSPISGHRSVSWYQQTPGQGLQFLFEYFSETQRNKGNFPGRFSGRQFSNSRSEMNVSTLELGDSALYLCASSPGDTIYFGEGSWLTVV.

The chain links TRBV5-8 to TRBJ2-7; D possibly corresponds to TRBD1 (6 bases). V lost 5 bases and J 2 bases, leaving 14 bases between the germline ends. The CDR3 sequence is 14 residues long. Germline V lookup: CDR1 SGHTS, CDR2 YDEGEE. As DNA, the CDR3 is TGTGCCAGCAGGAACTCGGACAGCACCTACGAGCAGTACTTC. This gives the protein CASRNSDSTYEQYF.

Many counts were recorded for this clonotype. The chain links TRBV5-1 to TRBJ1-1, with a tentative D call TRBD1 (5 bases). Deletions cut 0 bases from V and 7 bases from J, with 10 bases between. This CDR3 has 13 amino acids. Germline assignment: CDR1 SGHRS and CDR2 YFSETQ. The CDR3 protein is CASSLETGGEAFF. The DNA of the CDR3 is TGCGCCAGCAGCTTGGAAACCGGGGGTGAAGCTTTCTTT.